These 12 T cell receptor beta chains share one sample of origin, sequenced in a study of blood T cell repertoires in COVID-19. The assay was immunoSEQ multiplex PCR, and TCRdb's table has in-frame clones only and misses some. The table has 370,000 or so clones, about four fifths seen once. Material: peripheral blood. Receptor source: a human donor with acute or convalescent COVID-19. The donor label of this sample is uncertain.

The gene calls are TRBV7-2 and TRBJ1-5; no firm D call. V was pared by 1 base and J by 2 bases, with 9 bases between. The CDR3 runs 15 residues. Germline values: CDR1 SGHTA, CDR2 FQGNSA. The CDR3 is CASSLGSAGNQPQHF. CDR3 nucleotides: TGTGCCAGCAGCTTAGGATCGGCGGGCAATCAGCCCCAGCATTTT.

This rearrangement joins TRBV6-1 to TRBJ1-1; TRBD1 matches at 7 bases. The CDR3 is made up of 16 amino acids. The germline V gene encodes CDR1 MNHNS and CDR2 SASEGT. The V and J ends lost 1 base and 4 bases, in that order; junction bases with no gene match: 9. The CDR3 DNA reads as TGTGCCAGCAGTGAAGTAGCAGGGGGTGGAGGCACTGAAGCTTTCTTT. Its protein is CASSEVAGGGGTEAFF.

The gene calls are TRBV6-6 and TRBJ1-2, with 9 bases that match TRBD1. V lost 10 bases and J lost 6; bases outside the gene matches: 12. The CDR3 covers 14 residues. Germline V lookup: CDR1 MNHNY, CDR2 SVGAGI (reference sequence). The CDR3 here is CANHFDRGNNGYTF. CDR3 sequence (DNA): TGTGCCAACCATTTCGACAGGGGGAATAATGGCTACACCTTC.

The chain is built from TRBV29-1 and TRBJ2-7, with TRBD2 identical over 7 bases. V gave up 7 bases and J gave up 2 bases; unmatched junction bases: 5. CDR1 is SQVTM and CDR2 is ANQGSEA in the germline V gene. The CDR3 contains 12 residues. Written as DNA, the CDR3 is TGCAGCGCCGCAGCGGGGACCTACGAGCAGTACTTC. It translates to CSAAAGTYEQYF.

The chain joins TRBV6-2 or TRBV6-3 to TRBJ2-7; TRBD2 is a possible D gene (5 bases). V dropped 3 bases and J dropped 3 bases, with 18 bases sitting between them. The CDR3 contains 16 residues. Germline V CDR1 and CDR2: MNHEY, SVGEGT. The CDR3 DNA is TGTGCCAGCAGTTATTCTAGGCGGCTAGCTAGCTACGAGCAGTACTTC. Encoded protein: CASSYSRRLASYEQYF.

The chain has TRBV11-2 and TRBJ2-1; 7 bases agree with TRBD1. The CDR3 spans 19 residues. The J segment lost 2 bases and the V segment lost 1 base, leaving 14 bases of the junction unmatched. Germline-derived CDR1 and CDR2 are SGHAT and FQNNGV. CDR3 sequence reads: CASSLGAVQFGTAYNEQFF. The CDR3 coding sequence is TGTGCCAGCAGCTTAGGTGCGGTTCAGTTCGGGACAGCCTACAATGAGCAGTTCTTC.

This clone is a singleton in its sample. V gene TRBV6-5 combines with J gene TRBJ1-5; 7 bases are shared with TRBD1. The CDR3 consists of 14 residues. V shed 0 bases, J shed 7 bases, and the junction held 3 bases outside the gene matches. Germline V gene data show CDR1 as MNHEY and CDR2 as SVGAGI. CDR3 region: CASSYSQGGQPQHF. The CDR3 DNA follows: TGTGCCAGCAGTTACTCCCAGGGGGGACAGCCCCAGCATTTT.

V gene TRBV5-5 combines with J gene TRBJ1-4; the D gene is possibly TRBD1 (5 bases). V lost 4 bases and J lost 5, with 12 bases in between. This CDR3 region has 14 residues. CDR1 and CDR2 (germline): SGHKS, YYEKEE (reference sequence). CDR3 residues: CASSPTAMNEKLFF. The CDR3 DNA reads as TGTGCCAGCAGCCCGACAGCGATGAATGAAAAACTGTTTTTT.

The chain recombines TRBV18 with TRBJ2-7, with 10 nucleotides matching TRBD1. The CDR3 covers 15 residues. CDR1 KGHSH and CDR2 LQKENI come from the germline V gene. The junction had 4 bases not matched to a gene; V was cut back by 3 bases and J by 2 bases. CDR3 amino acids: CASSPRGQGPYEQYF. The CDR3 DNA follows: TGTGCCAGCTCACCCCGGGGACAGGGGCCCTACGAGCAGTACTTC.

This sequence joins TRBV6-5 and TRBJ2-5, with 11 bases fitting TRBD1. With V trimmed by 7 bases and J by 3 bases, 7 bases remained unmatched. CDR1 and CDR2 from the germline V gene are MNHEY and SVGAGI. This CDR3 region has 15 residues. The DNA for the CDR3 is TGTGCCAGCACGCCTTTGGGACAGGGGGAAGAGACCCAGTACTTC. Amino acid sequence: CASTPLGQGEETQYF.

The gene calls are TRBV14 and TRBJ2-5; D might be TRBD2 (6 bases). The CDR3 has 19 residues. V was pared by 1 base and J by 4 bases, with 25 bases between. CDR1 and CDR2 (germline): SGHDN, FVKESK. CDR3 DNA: TGTGCCAGCAGCCAAGGATTTGATCTAGACGGGACTCTCGGAGAGACCCAGTACTTC. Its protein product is CASSQGFDLDGTLGETQYF.

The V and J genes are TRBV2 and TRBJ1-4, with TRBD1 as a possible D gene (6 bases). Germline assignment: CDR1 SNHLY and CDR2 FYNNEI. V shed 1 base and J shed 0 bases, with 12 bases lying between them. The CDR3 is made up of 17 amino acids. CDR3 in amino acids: CASSEGGPRSTNEKLFF. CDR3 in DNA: TGTGCCAGCAGTGAAGGGGGGCCGAGGTCAACTAATGAAAAACTGTTTTTT.